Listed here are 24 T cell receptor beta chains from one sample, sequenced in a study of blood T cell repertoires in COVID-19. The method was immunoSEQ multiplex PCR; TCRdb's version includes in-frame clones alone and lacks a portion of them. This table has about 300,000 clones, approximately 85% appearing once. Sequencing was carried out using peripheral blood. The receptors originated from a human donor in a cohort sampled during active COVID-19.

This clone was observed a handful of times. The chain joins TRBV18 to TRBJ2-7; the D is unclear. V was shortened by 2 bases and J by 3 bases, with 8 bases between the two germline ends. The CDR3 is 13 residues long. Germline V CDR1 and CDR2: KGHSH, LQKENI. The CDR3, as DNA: TGTGCCAGCTCACCAGAGATTCTCTACGAGCAGTACTTC. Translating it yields CASSPEILYEQYF.

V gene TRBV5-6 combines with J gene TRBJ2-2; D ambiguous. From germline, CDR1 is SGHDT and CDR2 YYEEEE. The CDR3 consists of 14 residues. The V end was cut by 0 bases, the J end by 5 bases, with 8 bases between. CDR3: CASSLDPQTGELFF. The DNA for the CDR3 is TGTGCCAGCAGCTTGGACCCCCAGACCGGGGAGCTGTTTTTT.

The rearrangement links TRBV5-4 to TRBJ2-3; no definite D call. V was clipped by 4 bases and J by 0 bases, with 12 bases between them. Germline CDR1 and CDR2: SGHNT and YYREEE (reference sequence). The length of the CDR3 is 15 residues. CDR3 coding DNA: TGTGCCAGCAGCCCCGAATTAGCTAGCACAGATACGCAGTATTTT. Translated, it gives CASSPELASTDTQYF. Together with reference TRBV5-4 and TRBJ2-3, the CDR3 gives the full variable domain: ETGVTQSPTHLIKTRGQQVTLRCSSQSGHNTVSWYQQALGQGPQFIFQYYREEENGRGNFPPRFSGLQFPNYSSELNVNALELDDSALYLCASSPELASTDTQYFGPGTRLTVL.

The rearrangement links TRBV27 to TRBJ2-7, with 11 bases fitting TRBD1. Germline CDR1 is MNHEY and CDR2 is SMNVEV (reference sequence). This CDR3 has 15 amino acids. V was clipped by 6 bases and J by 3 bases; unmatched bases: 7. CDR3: CASRVPGTGGYEQYF. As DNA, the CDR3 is TGTGCCAGCAGGGTCCCCGGGACAGGGGGCTACGAGCAGTACTTC.

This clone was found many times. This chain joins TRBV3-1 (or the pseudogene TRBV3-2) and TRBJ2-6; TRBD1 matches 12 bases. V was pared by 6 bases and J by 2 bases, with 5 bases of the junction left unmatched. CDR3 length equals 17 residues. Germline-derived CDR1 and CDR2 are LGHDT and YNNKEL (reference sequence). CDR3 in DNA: TGTGCCAGCAGTCCCGGGACAGGGGGCGCTGGGGCCAACGTCCTGACTTTC. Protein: CASSPGTGGAGANVLTF.

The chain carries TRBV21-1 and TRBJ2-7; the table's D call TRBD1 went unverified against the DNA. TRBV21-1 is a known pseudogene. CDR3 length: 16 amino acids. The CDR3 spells CASSKSQGRGSYEQYF. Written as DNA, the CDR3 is TGTGCCAGCAGCAAAAGCCAGGGGCGCGGGTCCTACGAGCAGTACTTC.

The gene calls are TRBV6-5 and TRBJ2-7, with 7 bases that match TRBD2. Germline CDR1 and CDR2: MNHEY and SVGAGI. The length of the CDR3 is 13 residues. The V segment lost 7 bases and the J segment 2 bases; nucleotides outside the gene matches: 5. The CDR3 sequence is CASTRDYPYEQYF. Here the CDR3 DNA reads TGTGCCAGCACGCGGGACTACCCCTACGAGCAGTACTTC.

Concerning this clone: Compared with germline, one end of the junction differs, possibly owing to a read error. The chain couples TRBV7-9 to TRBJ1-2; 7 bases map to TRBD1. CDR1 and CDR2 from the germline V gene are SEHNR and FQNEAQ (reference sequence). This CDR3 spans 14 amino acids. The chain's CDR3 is CASTLGGQNYGYTF. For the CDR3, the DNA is TGTGCCAGCACCTTAGGGGGACAGAACTATGGCTACACCTTC.

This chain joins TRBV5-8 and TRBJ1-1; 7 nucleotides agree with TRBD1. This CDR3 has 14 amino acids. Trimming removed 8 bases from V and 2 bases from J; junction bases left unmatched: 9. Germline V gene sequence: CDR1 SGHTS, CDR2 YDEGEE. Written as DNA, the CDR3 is TGTGCCAGTCCTGCCGGGACAGTCAACACTGAAGCTTTCTTT. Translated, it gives CASPAGTVNTEAFF.

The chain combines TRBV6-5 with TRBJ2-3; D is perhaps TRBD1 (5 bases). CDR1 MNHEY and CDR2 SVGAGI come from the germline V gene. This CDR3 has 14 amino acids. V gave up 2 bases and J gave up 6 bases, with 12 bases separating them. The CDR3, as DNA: TGTGCCAGCAGTTACCGGCAGGGTAGGGATACGCAGTATTTT. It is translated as CASSYRQGRDTQYF.

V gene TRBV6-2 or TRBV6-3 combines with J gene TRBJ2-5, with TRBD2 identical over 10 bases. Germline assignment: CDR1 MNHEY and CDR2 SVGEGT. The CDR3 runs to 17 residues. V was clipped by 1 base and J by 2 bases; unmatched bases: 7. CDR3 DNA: TGTGCCAGCAGTTACTTTTATGGGACTAGCGTTCAAGAGACCCAGTACTTC. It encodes CASSYFYGTSVQETQYF.

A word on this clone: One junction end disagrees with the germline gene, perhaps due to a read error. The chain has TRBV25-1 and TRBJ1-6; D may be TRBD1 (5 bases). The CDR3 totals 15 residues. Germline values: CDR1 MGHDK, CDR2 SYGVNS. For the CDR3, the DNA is TGTGCCAGCAGCGAATTAGGGGTAATGGGTTCACCCCTCCACTTT. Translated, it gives CASSELGVMGSPLHF.

The CDR3 is CASSSKSGRVNTEAFF. CDR3 nucleotides: TGTGCCAGTAGTAGCAAGAGCGGACGGGTGAACACTGAAGCTTTCTTT. The V call is TRBV19, the J call TRBJ1-1; no definite D call. Germline V CDR1 and CDR2: LNHDA, SQIVND (reference sequence). The V end was cut by 4 bases, the J end by 0 bases, with 15 bases between. The CDR3 covers 16 residues.

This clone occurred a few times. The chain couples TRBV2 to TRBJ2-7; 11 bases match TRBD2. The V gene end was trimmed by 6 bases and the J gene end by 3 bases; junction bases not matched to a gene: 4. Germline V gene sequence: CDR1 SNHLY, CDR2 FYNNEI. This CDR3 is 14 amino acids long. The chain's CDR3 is CASRVTSGNYEQYF. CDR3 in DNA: TGTGCCAGCAGGGTGACTAGCGGGAACTACGAGCAGTACTTC. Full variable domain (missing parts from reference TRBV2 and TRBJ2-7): EPEVTQTPSHQVTQMGQEVILRCVPISNHLYFYWYRQILGQKVEFLVSFYNNEISEKSEIFDDQFSVERPDGSNFTLKIRSTKLEDSAMYFCASRVTSGNYEQYFGPGTRLTVT.

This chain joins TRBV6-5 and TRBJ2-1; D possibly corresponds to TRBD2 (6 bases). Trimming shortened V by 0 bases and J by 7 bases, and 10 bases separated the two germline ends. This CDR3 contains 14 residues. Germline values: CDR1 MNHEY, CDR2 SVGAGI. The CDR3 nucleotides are TGTGCCAGCAGTTACTCGGGGAGGAGGAATGAGCAGTTCTTC. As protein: CASSYSGRRNEQFF.

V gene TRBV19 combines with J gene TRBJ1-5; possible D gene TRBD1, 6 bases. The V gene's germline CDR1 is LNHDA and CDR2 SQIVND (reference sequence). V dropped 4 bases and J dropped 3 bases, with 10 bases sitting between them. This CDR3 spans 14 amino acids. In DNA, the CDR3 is TGTGCCAGTAGTACCACAGGGAACAATCAGCCCCAGCATTTT. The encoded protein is CASSTTGNNQPQHF.

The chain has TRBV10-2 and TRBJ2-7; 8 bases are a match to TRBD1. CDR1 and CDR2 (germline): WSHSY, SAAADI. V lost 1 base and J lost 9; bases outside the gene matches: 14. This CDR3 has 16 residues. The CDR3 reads CASSEFRDRPSQAQYF. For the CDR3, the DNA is TGCGCCAGCAGTGAGTTTCGGGACAGGCCCTCCCAGGCGCAGTACTTC.

The CDR3 DNA reads TGTGCCAGCAGTTTACGACAGGCCACCGGGGAGCTGTTTTTT. It is translated as CASSLRQATGELFF. The V and J genes are TRBV27 and TRBJ2-2, with a tentative D call TRBD1 (6 bases). Trimming stripped 2 bases from V and 4 bases from J, with 8 bases between. In germline, CDR1 is MNHEY, CDR2 SMNVEV (reference sequence). This CDR3 region has 14 residues.

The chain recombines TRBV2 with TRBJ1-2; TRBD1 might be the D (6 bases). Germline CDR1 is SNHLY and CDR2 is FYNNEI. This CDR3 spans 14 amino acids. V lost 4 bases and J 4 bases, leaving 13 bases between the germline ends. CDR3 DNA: TGTGCCAGCAGTGGTCGACAGGAAATCTATGGCTACACCTTC. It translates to CASSGRQEIYGYTF.

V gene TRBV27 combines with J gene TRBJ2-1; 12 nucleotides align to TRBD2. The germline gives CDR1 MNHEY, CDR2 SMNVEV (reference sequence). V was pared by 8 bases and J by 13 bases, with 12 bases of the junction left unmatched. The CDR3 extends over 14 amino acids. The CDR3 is CASALGASGRAQFF. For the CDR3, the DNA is TGTGCCAGCGCCCTTGGGGCTAGCGGGAGGGCCCAGTTCTTC.

The CDR3 DNA reads TGTGCCAGCAGCCAAGTGGCTAGCGGGAGTATCTATGAGCAGTTCTTC. Residues: CASSQVASGSIYEQFF. The chain carries TRBV3-1 (or the pseudogene TRBV3-2) and TRBJ2-1, with TRBD2 matching over 10 bases. This CDR3 contains 16 residues. V trimming: 1 base; J trimming: 8 bases; junction bases outside the gene matches: 8. Germline V CDR1 and CDR2: LGHDT, YNNKEL (reference sequence).

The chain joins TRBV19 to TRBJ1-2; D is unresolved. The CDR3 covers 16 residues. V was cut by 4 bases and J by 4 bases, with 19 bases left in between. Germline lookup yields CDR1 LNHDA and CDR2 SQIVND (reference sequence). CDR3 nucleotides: TGTGCCAGTAGTAATTTGATCGAGGGAGGAGCCTATGGCTACACCTTC. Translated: CASSNLIEGGAYGYTF.

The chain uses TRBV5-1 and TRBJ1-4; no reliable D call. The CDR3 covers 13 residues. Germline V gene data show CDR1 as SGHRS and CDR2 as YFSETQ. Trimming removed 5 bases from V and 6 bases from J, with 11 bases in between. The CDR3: CASRLPGDEKLFF. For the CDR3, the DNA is TGCGCCAGCAGATTACCGGGAGATGAAAAACTGTTTTTT.

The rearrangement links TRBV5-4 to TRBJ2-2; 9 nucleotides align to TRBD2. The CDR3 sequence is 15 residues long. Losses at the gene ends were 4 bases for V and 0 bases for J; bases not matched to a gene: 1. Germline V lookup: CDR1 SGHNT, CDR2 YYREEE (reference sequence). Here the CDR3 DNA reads TGTGCCAGCAGCCGCGGGGGGGCGAACACCGGGGAGCTGTTTTTT. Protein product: CASSRGGANTGELFF.